These T cell receptor beta chains were read from a single sample in a study of PD-1 blockade in classical Hodgkin lymphoma. Only in-frame clones appear in the TCRdb table, and some are missing; sequencing was by immunoSEQ multiplex PCR. This table holds fewer than 45,000 clones, around 64% found once. Source: peripheral blood mononuclear cells (PBMCs), taken before the fourth cycle of nivolumab. The receptors stem from a human donor with classical Hodgkin lymphoma. Each CDR3 is given with its conserved first and last residue. The order of the fields is V gene, clone size, CDR3 protein. Rows may omit the clone size; those that give it use once, few, many or a size class.

TRBV7-9,NA,CASSFPNYRGRGEKLFF
TRBV7-3,once,CASSFAGQNTEAFF
TRBV4-3,NA,CASSQGLTFQETQYF
TRBV9,medium-sized,CASSVKGGNTGELFF
TRBV6-5,few,CASSFSHDSQGQYF
TRBV4-1,NA,CASSHREAKNYGYTF
TRBV11-2,NA,CASSWRGRDTQYF
TRBV4-3,NA,CASSQDLGSAVFSYEQYF
TRBV9,NA,CASSVRPGIPSADTQYF
TRBV11-2,NA,CASSSRGGVSYNEQFF
TRBV4-3,NA,CASSQEASGGSYEQYF
TRBV6-6,NA,CASSYQGARNSPLHF
TRBV11-2,NA,CASSPRTGINEKLFF
TRBV18,few,CASSQTSGSSYEQYF
TRBV28,few,CASSFSGTLTGELFF
TRBV7-2,NA,CASSPGTSGSKKQYF
TRBV6-5,NA,CASTGYGNTIYF
TRBV7-2,NA,CASSLRGISSYNEQFF
TRBV11-3,NA,CASSQGRGRSSDTQYF
TRBV9,few,CASSAAGGDYNSPLHF
TRBV4-3,many,CASSQDGTLRETQYF
TRBV4-3,NA,CASSQDQGQVPSVQYF